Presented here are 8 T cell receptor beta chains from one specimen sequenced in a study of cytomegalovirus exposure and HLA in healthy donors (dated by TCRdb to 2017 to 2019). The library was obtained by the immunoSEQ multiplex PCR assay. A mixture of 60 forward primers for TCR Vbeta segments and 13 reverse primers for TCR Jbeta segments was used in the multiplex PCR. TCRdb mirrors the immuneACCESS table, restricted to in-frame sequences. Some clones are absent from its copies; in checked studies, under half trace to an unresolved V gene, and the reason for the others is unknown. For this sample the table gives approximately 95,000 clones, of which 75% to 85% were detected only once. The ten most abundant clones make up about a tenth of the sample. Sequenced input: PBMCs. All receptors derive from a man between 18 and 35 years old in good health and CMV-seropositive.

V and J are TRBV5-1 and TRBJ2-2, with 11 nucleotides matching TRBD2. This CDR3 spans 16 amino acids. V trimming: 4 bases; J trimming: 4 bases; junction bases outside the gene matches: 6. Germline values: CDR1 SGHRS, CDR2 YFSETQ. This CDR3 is CASSVAGGPGTGELFF. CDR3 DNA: TGCGCCAGCAGCGTAGCGGGGGGGCCGGGCACCGGGGAGCTGTTTTTT.

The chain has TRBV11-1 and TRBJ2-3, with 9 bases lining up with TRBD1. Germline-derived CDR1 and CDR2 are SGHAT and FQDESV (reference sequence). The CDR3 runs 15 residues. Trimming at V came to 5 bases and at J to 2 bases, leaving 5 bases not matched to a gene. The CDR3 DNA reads TGTGCCAGCAGCCCACAGGGGGCGATCACAGATACGCAGTATTTT. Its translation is CASSPQGAITDTQYF.

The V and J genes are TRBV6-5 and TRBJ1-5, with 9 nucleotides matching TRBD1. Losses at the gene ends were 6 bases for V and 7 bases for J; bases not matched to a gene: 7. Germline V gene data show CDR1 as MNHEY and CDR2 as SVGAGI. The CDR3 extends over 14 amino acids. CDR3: CASRLGQGLQPQHF. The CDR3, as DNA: TGTGCCAGCAGACTTGGACAGGGGCTACAGCCCCAGCATTTT.

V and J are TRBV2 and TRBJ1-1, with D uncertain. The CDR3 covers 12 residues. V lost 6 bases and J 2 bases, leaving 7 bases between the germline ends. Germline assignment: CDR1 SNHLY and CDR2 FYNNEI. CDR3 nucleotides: TGTGCCAGCAGGAAACTTAACACTGAAGCTTTCTTT. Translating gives CASRKLNTEAFF.

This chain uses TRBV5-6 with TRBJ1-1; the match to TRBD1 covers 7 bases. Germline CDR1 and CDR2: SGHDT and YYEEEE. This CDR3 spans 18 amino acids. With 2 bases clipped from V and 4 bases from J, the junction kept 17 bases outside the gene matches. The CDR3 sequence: CASSFLTGKVGSGTEAFF. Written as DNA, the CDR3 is TGTGCCAGCAGCTTCCTGACAGGGAAGGTAGGAAGCGGCACTGAAGCTTTCTTT. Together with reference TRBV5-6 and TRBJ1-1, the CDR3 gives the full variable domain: DAGVTQSPTHLIKTRGQQVTLRCSPKSGHDTVSWYQQALGQGPQFIFQYYEEEERQRGNFPDRFSGHQFPNYSSELNVNALLLGDSALYLCASSFLTGKVGSGTEAFFGQGTRLTVV.

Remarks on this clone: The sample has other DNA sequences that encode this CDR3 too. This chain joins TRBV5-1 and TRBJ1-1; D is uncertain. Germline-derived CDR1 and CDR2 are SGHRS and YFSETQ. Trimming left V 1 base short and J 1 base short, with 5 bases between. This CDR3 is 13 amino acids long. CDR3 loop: CASSLTGNTEAFF. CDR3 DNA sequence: TGCGCCAGCAGCTTGACGGGGAACACTGAAGCTTTCTTT.

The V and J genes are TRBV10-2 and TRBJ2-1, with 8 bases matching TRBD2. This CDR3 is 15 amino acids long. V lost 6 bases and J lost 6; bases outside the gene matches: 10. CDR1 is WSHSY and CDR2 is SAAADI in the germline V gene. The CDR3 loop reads CASRKRGGHGNEQFF. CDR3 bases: TGCGCCAGCAGAAAACGGGGGGGCCATGGCAATGAGCAGTTCTTC.

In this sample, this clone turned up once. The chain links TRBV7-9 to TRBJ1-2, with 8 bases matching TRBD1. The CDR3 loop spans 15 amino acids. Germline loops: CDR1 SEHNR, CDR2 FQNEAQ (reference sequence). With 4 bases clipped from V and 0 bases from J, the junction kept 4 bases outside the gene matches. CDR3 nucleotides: TGTGCCAGCAGCTCCCGGACAGGGACTAACTATGGCTACACCTTC. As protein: CASSSRTGTNYGYTF.